The next 16 T cell receptor beta chains were all read from a single sample in a study of beta chain features in type 1 diabetes. Isolated RNA was reverse transcribed in full, so expressed TCRB transcripts were sequenced. Profiled with immunoSEQ multiplex PCR; TCRdb holds only in-frame clones, not every one. The profile shows 810,000 or so clones, under 20% of them singletons. Sequences were obtained from naive CD4+ T cells from blood. These TCRs come from a young woman in good health.

The chain couples TRBV19 to TRBJ1-5; D remains ambiguous. CDR3 length equals 16 residues. Germline CDR1 is LNHDA and CDR2 is SQIVND (reference sequence). Trimming cost V 2 bases and J 0 bases, with 11 bases left between them. For the CDR3, the DNA is TGTGCCAGTAGTATACCGGGTGCTTATAGCAATCAGCCCCAGCATTTT. Its translation is CASSIPGAYSNQPQHF.

The genes are TRBV15 and TRBJ1-2; possible D gene TRBD1, 5 bases. Trimming took off 1 base at V and 2 bases at J, with 11 bases between the two ends. From germline, CDR1 is LNHNV and CDR2 YYDKDF (reference sequence). The CDR3 is made up of 15 amino acids. The CDR3 here is CATSRGAGRNYGYTF. The DNA of the CDR3 is TGTGCCACCAGCAGAGGAGCGGGACGGAACTATGGCTACACCTTC.

This clone was counted only a few times. CDR3 nucleotides: TGTGCCAGCAGCCCCGAGGGACAGGGGGATAATCAGCCCCAGCATTTT. Translating gives CASSPEGQGDNQPQHF. V and J are TRBV7-2 and TRBJ1-5, with 11 bases aligning to TRBD1. The CDR3 length is 16 residues. Trimming at V came to 5 bases and at J to 4 bases, leaving 7 bases not matched to a gene. The germline CDR1 and CDR2 sequences are SGHTA and FQGNSA.

The chain couples TRBV25-1 to TRBJ1-1, with a weak D call TRBD1 (5 bases). Germline assignment: CDR1 MGHDK and CDR2 SYGVNS. Trimming shortened V by 1 base and J by 6 bases, and 18 bases separated the two germline ends. The CDR3 spans 16 residues. The DNA for the CDR3 is TGTGCCAGCAGTGAATTGGGGGAAGGGCTATCCGCTGAAGCTTTCTTT. It specifies CASSELGEGLSAEAFF.

J is TRBJ2-7 and V is TRBV7-6; 11 nucleotides line up with TRBD2. V lost 1 base and J lost 6; bases outside the gene matches: 5. Germline loops: CDR1 SGHVS, CDR2 FNYEAQ. The CDR3 is 15 amino acids. The CDR3 DNA follows: TGTGCCAGCAGCTTAGGACTAGCGGGGTATTCCGAGCAGTACTTC. Translated: CASSLGLAGYSEQYF.

In its sample, this clone was seen a few times. The gene calls are TRBV7-2 and TRBJ2-4; a weak D match, TRBD2 (6 bases). V shed 10 bases and J shed 8 bases, with 24 bases lying between them. Germline CDR1 and CDR2: SGHTA and FQGNSA. The CDR3 sequence is 15 residues long. The CDR3 region has the DNA TGTGCCACCCCCAGTGTAGGGGAGCGGGCGGACATTCAGTACTTC. This codes for CATPSVGERADIQYF.

This clone was recorded a few times. This sample includes further DNA sequences coding for the same CDR3. This chain joins TRBV7-2 and TRBJ2-7, with TRBD2 matching 13 bases. CDR3 length equals 15 residues. The V gene's germline CDR1 is SGHTA and CDR2 FQGNSA. V lost 5 bases to trimming and J lost 2 bases; unmatched junction nucleotides: 3. The chain's CDR3 is CASSLGLAGAYEQYF. The CDR3 DNA sequence: TGTGCCAGCAGCCTCGGACTAGCGGGGGCCTACGAGCAGTACTTC.

The chain joins TRBV7-2 to TRBJ2-7, with TRBD2 matching 7 bases. The CDR3 loop spans 15 amino acids. Germline V gene data show CDR1 as SGHTA and CDR2 as FQGNSA. Losses at the gene ends were 5 bases for V and 3 bases for J; bases not matched to a gene: 10. CDR3 nucleotides: TGTGCCAGCAGCCGGTTGTCCGCGGGAGACTACGAGCAGTACTTC. Its translation: CASSRLSAGDYEQYF. The entire variable domain, with the rest obtained from reference TRBV7-2 and TRBJ2-7, is as follows: GAGVSQSPSNKVTEKGKDVELRCDPISGHTALYWYRQSLGQGLEFLIYFQGNSAPDKSGLPSDRFSAERTGGSVSTLTIQRTQQEDSAVYLCASSRLSAGDYEQYFGPGTRLTVT.

V is TRBV27 and J is TRBJ1-4; TRBD1 agrees at 7 bases. The length of the CDR3 is 17 residues. CDR1 is MNHEY and CDR2 is SMNVEV in the germline V gene (reference sequence). Trimming took 4 bases from V and 10 from J; bases not matched to a gene: 18. CDR3 sequence reads: CASSSSGQPRGMVKLFF. The CDR3 nucleotides read TGTGCCAGCAGTTCCTCGGGACAGCCCCGGGGAATGGTAAAACTGTTTTTT.

Only a few counts were recorded for this clone. The genes are TRBV19 and TRBJ2-3, with D tentatively TRBD1 (5 bases). Germline CDR1 is LNHDA and CDR2 is SQIVND (reference sequence). CDR3 length: 14 residues. Trimming removed 5 bases at V and 5 bases at J, with 14 bases between. Written as DNA, the CDR3 is TGTGCCAGTAGTCCCCAGGGATTCGTAGATACGCAGTATTTT. Protein sequence: CASSPQGFVDTQYF. The variable domain in full, with the rest retrieved from reference TRBV19 and TRBJ2-3, is DGGITQSPKYLFRKEGQNVTLSCEQNLNHDAMYWYRQDPGQGLRLIYYSQIVNDFQKGDIAEGYSVSREKKESFPLTVTSAQKNPTAFYLCASSPQGFVDTQYFGPGTRLTVL.

CDR3: CSASVEGTQYF. Written as DNA, the CDR3 is TGCAGTGCTTCGGTGGAGGGTACGCAGTATTTT. This sequence joins TRBV20-1 and TRBJ2-3; D possibly corresponds to TRBD2 (6 bases). The CDR3 is 11 residues long. Germline V lookup: CDR1 DFQATT, CDR2 SNEGSKA (reference sequence). V was shortened by 5 bases and J by 8 bases, with 11 bases between the two germline ends.

There are a few counts of this clone. The chain links TRBV6-5 to TRBJ2-1; perhaps D is TRBD1 or TRBD2 (5 bases each). V was trimmed by 6 bases and J by 9 bases, leaving 18 bases between them. Germline V gene data show CDR1 as MNHEY and CDR2 as SVGAGI. The CDR3 is 14 residues long. The CDR3 sequence is CASRSPLGAGEQFF. The CDR3 nucleotides are TGTGCCAGCAGATCACCCCTAGGGGCGGGTGAGCAGTTCTTC.

J is TRBJ1-2 and V is TRBV29-1; D unresolved. The length of the CDR3 is 12 residues. Germline CDR1 SQVTM, CDR2 ANQGSEA. Trimming removed 0 bases from V and 8 bases from J, with 10 bases in between. CDR3 sequence reads: CSVEDVREGYTF. The CDR3 nucleotides read TGCAGCGTTGAAGACGTACGGGAAGGCTACACCTTC.

The chain combines TRBV7-2 with TRBJ2-5; D is undetermined. Germline values: CDR1 SGHTA, CDR2 FQGNSA. The CDR3 extends over 13 amino acids. Between the trimmed V and J ends, which lost 2 bases and 2 bases, there was a span of 6 bases. CDR3 nucleotides: TGTGCCAGCAGCTTACGCGGACAAGAGACCCAGTACTTC. Encoded protein: CASSLRGQETQYF.

The chain links TRBV6-6 to TRBJ2-1; the match to TRBD1 covers 11 bases. CDR3 length: 13 amino acids. Per the germline V gene, CDR1 is MNHNY and CDR2 is SVGAGI (reference sequence). J lost 7 bases, V lost 4 bases, and 0 bases had no gene match. The CDR3 DNA reads TGTGCCAGCAGTTGGGACAGGGGGAATGAGCAGTTCTTC. It codes for CASSWDRGNEQFF.

This clone appeared a few times. The V and J genes are TRBV4-3 and TRBJ1-4; tentatively, D is TRBD1 (6 bases). The germline V and J ends were trimmed by 0 bases and 13 bases, with 18 bases remaining between them. The CDR3 length is 15 residues. The V gene's germline CDR1 is LGHNA and CDR2 YSLEER. The CDR3 sequence: CASSQDRLPSDRLFF. The DNA of the CDR3 is TGCGCCAGCAGCCAAGATCGACTGCCCTCGGACAGACTGTTTTTT.